Shown below are 19 T cell receptor beta chains from a single sample sequenced in a study of cytomegalovirus exposure and HLA in healthy donors. Researchers ran the PCR with 60 Vbeta and 13 Jbeta primers. Only in-frame clones appear in the TCRdb table, and some are missing; sequencing was by immunoSEQ multiplex PCR. The sample records more than 95,000 clones, 15% to 20% being singletons. The specimen was PBMCs. These receptors were obtained from a female donor in good health and CMV-seropositive.

A few counts support this clone. The chain uses TRBV29-1 and TRBJ1-1; 10 bases line up with TRBD1. Germline V gene lookup returns CDR1 SQVTM and CDR2 ANQGSEA. The J segment lost 4 bases and the V segment lost 5 bases, leaving 10 bases of the junction unmatched. The length of the CDR3 is 15 residues. The CDR3 region has the DNA TGCAGCGTTTCCTCGACAGGGGGCTTGATCACTGAAGCTTTCTTT. Its protein product is CSVSSTGGLITEAFF.

This clone was seen a few times. In nucleotides, the CDR3 is TGCGCCAGCAGCCAAGTGGGAGCGGGGGAAGAGACCCAGTACTTC. Protein: CASSQVGAGEETQYF. The V gene is TRBV4-3, the J gene TRBJ2-5, with 8 bases matching TRBD2. After removal of 1 base from V and 3 bases from J, the junction contained 4 bases not matched to a gene. This CDR3 comprises 15 residues. CDR1 LGHNA and CDR2 YSLEER come from the germline V gene.

The V call is TRBV28, the J call TRBJ2-5, with a weak D call TRBD2 (6 bases). Between the trimmed V and J ends, which lost 1 base and 8 bases, there was a span of 23 bases. Germline V gene lookup returns CDR1 MDHEN and CDR2 SYDVKM. The CDR3 spans 17 residues. The DNA of the CDR3 is TGTGCCAGCAGTTTATACGGGACTTATTCTACAAGAGAAACCCAGTACTTC. Translation gives CASSLYGTYSTRETQYF.

The chain uses TRBV7-2 and TRBJ2-5; tentatively, D is TRBD2 (5 bases). Trimming removed 5 bases from V and 3 bases from J, with 13 bases in between. The CDR3 runs to 14 residues. CDR1 SGHTA and CDR2 FQGNSA come from the germline V gene. The CDR3 region is CASSPRRSEETQYF. The CDR3 region has the DNA TGTGCCAGCAGCCCCCGGCGTAGCGAAGAGACCCAGTACTTC.

This chain joins TRBV19 and TRBJ2-3; TRBD2 might be the D (7 bases). The CDR3 is 15 residues long. The germline V gene encodes CDR1 LNHDA and CDR2 SQIVND (reference sequence). Deletions cut 9 bases from V and 2 bases from J, with 18 bases between. CDR3 coding DNA: TGTGCCAGGCTCACGGGGGGCCCGAACACAGATACGCAGTATTTT. This translates into CARLTGGPNTDTQYF.

V and J are TRBV2 and TRBJ2-3; 8 nucleotides line up with TRBD1. Germline-derived CDR1 and CDR2 are SNHLY and FYNNEI. V dropped 10 bases and J dropped 5; count of bases not matched to a gene: 8. This CDR3 spans 13 amino acids. CDR3 nucleotides: TGTGCCATATTTGGCAGGGGGCAAGATACGCAGTATTTT. It is translated as CAIFGRGQDTQYF.

This clone was observed a few times. J is TRBJ1-5 and V is TRBV27; 7 bases map to TRBD1. The V gene end was trimmed by 5 bases and the J gene end by 0 bases; junction bases not matched to a gene: 7. The germline V gene encodes CDR1 MNHEY and CDR2 SMNVEV (reference sequence). This CDR3 region has 16 residues. As DNA, the CDR3 is TGTGCCAGCAGTGTCCAGGGGGACCATAGCAATCAGCCCCAGCATTTT. Translating gives CASSVQGDHSNQPQHF.

The chain recombines TRBV30 with TRBJ1-2; D not resolved. V dropped 0 bases and J dropped 6 bases, with 8 bases sitting between them. CDR1 and CDR2 from the germline V gene are GTSNPN and SVGIG (reference sequence). The CDR3 runs 12 residues. CDR3 amino acids: CAWSVRGNGYTF. CDR3 DNA sequence: TGTGCCTGGAGTGTACGAGGGAATGGCTACACCTTC.

J is TRBJ1-4 and V is TRBV4-2; D is unresolved. Germline CDR1 and CDR2: LGHNA and YNFKEQ. This CDR3 contains 16 residues. The V end lost 0 bases, the J end lost 8 bases, and 16 bases lay between the germline ends. CDR3 coding DNA: TGTGCCAGCAGCCAAGATTTATGGTCGAGGGAGGAAAAACTGTTTTTT. This codes for CASSQDLWSREEKLFF.

This clone was counted a few times. V and J are TRBV15 and TRBJ2-7; TRBD1 aligns across 9 bases. This CDR3 has 15 amino acids. V trimming: 5 bases; J trimming: 5 bases; junction bases outside the gene matches: 10. Germline V gives CDR1 LNHNV, CDR2 YYDKDF (reference sequence). CDR3 sequence reads: CATSPEGQGGHEQYF. The CDR3 nucleotides read TGTGCCACCAGCCCAGAGGGACAGGGTGGTCACGAGCAGTACTTC. Supplemented by reference TRBV15 and TRBJ2-7, the full variable domain reads DAMVIQNPRYQVTQFGKPVTLSCSQTLNHNVMYWYQQKSSQAPKLLFHYYDKDFNNEADTPDNFQSRRPNTSFCFLDIRSPGLGDTAMYLCATSPEGQGGHEQYFGPGTRLTVT.

This clone was counted a few times. This sequence joins TRBV6-1 and TRBJ2-7, with 7 nucleotides matching TRBD1. With V trimmed by 2 bases and J by 0 bases, 4 bases remained unmatched. The CDR3 loop spans 15 amino acids. Per the germline V gene, CDR1 is MNHNS and CDR2 is SASEGT. In DNA, the CDR3 is TGTGCCAGCAGTGAAAATCAGGGGGTCTCCTACGAGCAGTACTTC. Translated, it gives CASSENQGVSYEQYF.

This clone appeared a few times. The chain links TRBV28 to TRBJ2-7; 12 bases are shared with TRBD2. J lost 3 bases, V lost 8 bases, and 8 bases had no gene match. This CDR3 comprises 15 residues. Germline CDR1 MDHEN, CDR2 SYDVKM. Here the CDR3 reads CASCSSGRAFYEQYF. DNA of the CDR3: TGTGCCAGCTGCTCTAGCGGGAGGGCCTTCTACGAGCAGTACTTC.

The chain employs TRBV2 and TRBJ2-3; 10 bases are shared with TRBD2. The CDR3 contains 16 residues. V trimming: 2 bases; J trimming: 5 bases; junction bases outside the gene matches: 7. CDR1 SNHLY and CDR2 FYNNEI come from the germline V gene. CDR3 sequence: CASSESGGAVGDTQYF. The CDR3, as DNA: TGTGCCAGCAGTGAAAGCGGGGGGGCCGTGGGAGATACGCAGTATTTT.

J is TRBJ2-1 and V is TRBV2, with 10 bases fitting TRBD2. The germline V gene has CDR1 SNHLY and CDR2 FYNNEI. There are 14 residues in the CDR3. V gave up 10 bases and J gave up 5 bases; unmatched junction bases: 8. This chain's CDR3 is CATALAGIHNEQFF. The CDR3 DNA reads TGTGCCACAGCACTAGCGGGGATCCACAATGAGCAGTTCTTC.

This clone showed up just a few times. CDR3 sequence: CASSFGAPSSYEQYF. DNA of the CDR3: TGTGCCAGCAGTTTTGGGGCACCGAGCTCCTACGAGCAGTACTTC. The gene calls are TRBV27 and TRBJ2-7; the D gene is possibly TRBD1 (5 bases). The germline gives CDR1 MNHEY, CDR2 SMNVEV (reference sequence). V was clipped by 3 bases and J by 0 bases, with 12 bases between them. This CDR3 has 15 amino acids.

The table lists this clone with a few counts. The chain joins TRBV14 to TRBJ2-1, with TRBD1 matching 7 bases. Germline trimming cut 1 base from V and 4 bases from J; bases unmatched to any gene: 4. Germline V gives CDR1 SGHDN, CDR2 FVKESK. The CDR3 spans 15 residues. CDR3: CASSQGGQSYNEQFF. In nucleotides, the CDR3 is TGTGCCAGCAGCCAAGGGGGACAGTCTTACAATGAGCAGTTCTTC.

The chain links TRBV19 to TRBJ2-5; TRBD2 is a possible D gene (6 bases). The length of the CDR3 is 15 residues. The V and J ends lost 6 bases and 4 bases respectively, with 18 bases between them. CDR1 is LNHDA, CDR2 SQIVND, per germline (reference sequence). CDR3 DNA sequence: TGTGCCAGTAGCGTTAGCGGAGGCGGGGTAGAGACCCAGTACTTC. Amino acids: CASSVSGGGVETQYF.

A few counts support this clone. The J gene is TRBJ1-2, the V gene TRBV5-4; TRBD1 might be the D (5 bases). CDR3 length: 14 residues. V lost 4 bases, J lost 4 bases, and 14 bases lay in between. Per germline, CDR1 SGHNT and CDR2 YYREEE (reference sequence). The CDR3 DNA is TGTGCCAGCAGCCTGGGGCAGGAGGCCTATGGCTACACCTTC. Its protein is CASSLGQEAYGYTF.

This sequence joins TRBV9 and TRBJ2-3, with TRBD2 identical over 7 bases. CDR3 length: 15 residues. After removal of 2 bases from V and 0 bases from J, the junction contained 3 bases not matched to a gene. Looked up from germline, CDR1 is SGDLS and CDR2 is YYNGEE. CDR3 coding DNA: TGTGCCAGCAGCGTTGGAGCGGGGAGCACAGATACGCAGTATTTT. Its protein is CASSVGAGSTDTQYF.